A single sample gave rise to the 2 T cell receptor beta chains below, sequenced in a study of blood T cell repertoires in COVID-19. This table comes from immunoSEQ multiplex PCR, and its TCRdb copy is limited to in-frame clones, with some not included. The sample has over 55,000 clones, roughly four fifths seen once. Input material: peripheral blood. These receptor sequences come from a human donor in a cohort sampled during active COVID-19.

This chain uses TRBV12-3 or TRBV12-4 with TRBJ1-2; D not certain. Trimming left V 4 bases short and J 2 bases short, with 5 bases between. The CDR3 has 12 residues. As DNA, the CDR3 is TGTGCCAGCAGTTACAGCAACTATGGCTACACCTTC. Translated: CASSYSNYGYTF.

The chain joins TRBV7-6 to TRBJ2-5, with 7 positions matching TRBD1. CDR1 SGHVS and CDR2 FNYEAQ come from the germline V gene. V was clipped by 5 bases and J by 2 bases; unmatched bases: 11. The CDR3 is made up of 16 amino acids. The CDR3: CASSRDLGQLQETQYF. CDR3 DNA sequence: TGTGCCAGCAGCCGAGACTTGGGACAGCTACAAGAGACCCAGTACTTC.